This TCR beta chain came from a study of T-cell reconstitution after alpha-beta-depleted transplantation in children. General study findings and limits: Once a year had passed after transplant, T-cell counts and diversity came mostly from newly produced T cells. After transplant, high TCRbeta diversity at day 60 in some patients arose from surviving recipient T cells and thymic progenitors. Expanded clones from the graft, numbering several hundred, reportedly supplied alpha-beta T cells about two months after transplant.

This clonotype appeared many times. Its matching antigen is unknown. The CDR3 is 13 amino acids. Germline assignment: CDR1 MGHRA and CDR2 YSYEKL. Trimming shortened V by 1 base and J by 9 bases, and 12 bases separated the two germline ends. For TCRbeta, the library was prepared with unique molecular identifiers. TCRdb re-analysed the PCR reads in MiXCR, keeping a single row per CDR3 protein. Among about 200,000 distinct CDR3 sequences listed, 5.5% to 7% were seen once. The source material was PBMCs, sampled before TCRalphabeta/CD19-depleted stem cell transplant. The TCR comes from a girl under three years old with combined immunodeficiency, due to receive a stem cell transplant. V is TRBV4-1 and J is TRBJ2-5; D call uncertain. CDR3 residues: CASSQVVVDAQYF. In DNA form, the CDR3 reads TGCGCCAGCAGCCAAGTTGTGGTGGACGCCCAGTACTTC.